This T cell receptor beta chain is drawn from a study of Graves' ophthalmopathy and Graves' hyperthyroidism. The wider study: Researchers classed hyperthyroidism as stable given no ophthalmopathy within 18 months of follow-up.

The diagnosis combined clinical symptoms, thyroxine, TRAb, thyroid ultrasound and orbital computed tomography scans. CDR3 regions of TCR beta were amplified from RNA transcripts. An opening RT-PCR round employed HTBI primers and preceded a second-round multiplex PCR. TCRdb reprocessed the multiplex PCR reads with MiXCR, giving one entry per CDR3 protein. The data contain about 600,000 distinct CDR3 sequences, approximately 35% of them singletons. Between the trimmed V and J ends, which lost 2 bases and 7 bases, there was a span of 12 bases. This CDR3 spans 13 amino acids. From germline, CDR1 is SGHDN and CDR2 FVKESK.

The sample taken for sequencing was peripheral blood or thyroid tissue (not recorded which). This receptor was taken from an adult man with Graves' hyperthyroidism. The gene calls are TRBV14 and TRBJ2-7; possible D gene TRBD2, 5 bases. CDR3 sequence (DNA): TGTGCCAGCAGCCAATTTCTGAGCGGTGAGCAGTACTTC. Translated: CASSQFLSGEQYF. Supplemented by reference TRBV14 and TRBJ2-7, the full variable domain reads EAGVTQFPSHSVIEKGQTVTLRCDPISGHDNLYWYRRVMGKEIKFLLHFVKESKQDESGMPNNRFLAERTGGTYSTLKVQPAELEDSGVYFCASSQFLSGEQYFGPGTRLTVT.